This T cell receptor beta chain was identified during a study of T cell repertoires in cytomegalovirus infection. Turning to the study itself: In public TCR beta signatures, there were indications of both CMV infection and matching HLA type. General study results and limits: Across the ex vivo response, the dominant clonotypes were HLA-C-restricted CMV-specific TCR beta clonotypes.

CDR3 length: 14 amino acids. Germline CDR1 is MNHNS and CDR2 is SASEGT. The ends lost 6 bases at V and 4 bases at J; junction bases unmatched: 8. MiXCR, run by TCRdb on the reads, gives a single entry per CDR3 protein. The table lists fewer than 250,000 distinct CDR3 sequences, 9% to 15% of them singletons. This clonotype was counted many times. The antigen is unknown. The J gene is TRBJ2-7, the V gene TRBV6-1; 8 nucleotides line up with TRBD1. Sequenced material: PBMCs. The TCR comes from a human donor in good health (CMV status not recorded). Some clones in this sample may be carry-over from other donors' samples. CDR3 in DNA: TGTGCCAGCAGCGGGCGGACAGGGAGTTACGAGCAGTACTTC. Protein sequence: CASSGRTGSYEQYF.